The clone carrying this T cell receptor beta chain has a handful of counts. These data are taken from a study of response to subunit inactivated influenza vaccine. This CDR3 has 15 amino acids. Germline V gene data show CDR1 as LGHDT and CDR2 as YNNKEL (reference sequence). Trimming removed 1 base from V and 0 bases from J, with 9 bases in between. TCRdb reprocessed the RT-PCR reads via MiXCR and lists one record per CDR3 protein. The table lists hundreds of thousands of distinct CDR3 sequences, roughly 13% of them singletons. The chain employs TRBV3-1 and TRBJ1-1; a possible D gene is TRBD1 (6 bases). This sequence originates from a man between 45 and 60 years old who received an inactivated influenza vaccine. The sequencing here drew on PBMCs from blood, taken roughly 15 days before vaccination. CDR3 loop: CASSQVPGVNTEAFF. Written as DNA, the CDR3 is TGTGCCAGCAGCCAAGTTCCAGGGGTGAACACTGAAGCTTTCTTT.